Below are 22 T cell receptor beta chains sequenced from a single sample in a study of blood T cell repertoires in COVID-19. The protocol was immunoSEQ multiplex PCR, while the TCRdb copy is restricted to in-frame clones and leaves out a portion. The sample includes 75,000 to 100,000 clones, around nine tenths of them seen just once. The sequencing input was peripheral blood. The receptors stem from a human donor in a cohort sampled during active COVID-19.

The chain joins TRBV5-1 to TRBJ2-3, with D perhaps matching TRBD2 (6 bases). V shed 0 bases and J shed 6 bases, with 17 bases lying between them. The CDR3 has 16 residues. CDR1 and CDR2 (germline): SGHRS, YFSETQ. The CDR3 here is CASSLVEGSSVDTQYF. The DNA of the CDR3 is TGCGCCAGCAGCTTGGTGGAGGGTTCCTCCGTCGATACGCAGTATTTT.

This sequence joins TRBV13 and TRBJ1-2; 7 bases agree with TRBD1. This CDR3 is built from 15 residues. The ends lost 3 bases at V and 4 bases at J; junction bases unmatched: 8. The germline CDR1 and CDR2 sequences are PRHDT and FYEKMQ (reference sequence). The CDR3 loop is CASSFTGAQSYGYTF. CDR3 DNA sequence: TGTGCCAGCAGCTTTACAGGGGCGCAGAGCTATGGCTACACCTTC. Looking up the rest from reference TRBV13 and TRBJ1-2 gives the full variable domain: AAGVIQSPRHLIKEKRETATLKCYPIPRHDTVYWYQQGPGQDPQFLISFYEKMQSDKGSIPDRFSAQQFSDYHSELNMSSLELGDSALYFCASSFTGAQSYGYTFGSGTRLTVV.

The genes are TRBV11-3 and TRBJ2-1, with 11 bases identical to TRBD2. V was clipped by 4 bases and J by 6 bases; unmatched bases: 5. CDR1 is SGHNT and CDR2 is YENEEA in the germline V gene. This CDR3 comprises 15 residues. CDR3 region: CASSSTSGSGNEQFF. The CDR3 DNA sequence: TGTGCCAGCAGCTCTACTAGCGGGAGTGGCAATGAGCAGTTCTTC.

The DNA of the CDR3 is TGCGCCAGCAGCCACCAACCGACAGGACGGAGATCCAACACTGAAGCTTTCTTT. Translation: CASSHQPTGRRSNTEAFF. The chain joins TRBV4-3 to TRBJ1-1; tentative D call: TRBD1 (6 bases). This CDR3 contains 18 residues. The V end was cut by 3 bases, the J end by 2 bases, with 22 bases between. CDR1 is LGHNA, CDR2 YSLEER, per germline.

The rearrangement uses TRBV20-1 and TRBJ2-2; 8 nucleotides line up with TRBD1. The CDR3 consists of 16 residues. Germline CDR1 is DFQATT and CDR2 is SNEGSKA (reference sequence). J was trimmed by 0 bases and V by 3 bases; bases with no gene match: 6. The chain's CDR3 is CSASTGGGSNTGELFF. CDR3 sequence (DNA): TGCAGTGCTAGTACAGGGGGTGGCTCGAACACCGGGGAGCTGTTTTTT.

The V gene is TRBV27, the J gene TRBJ2-3; 7 bases fit TRBD2. This CDR3 has 15 residues. The germline V gene encodes CDR1 MNHEY and CDR2 SMNVEV (reference sequence). Trimming at V came to 2 bases and at J to 4 bases, leaving 6 bases not matched to a gene. CDR3: CASSLRLALADTQYF. The CDR3, as DNA: TGTGCCAGCAGTTTAAGACTAGCTCTGGCAGATACGCAGTATTTT.

The chain employs TRBV7-2 and TRBJ2-1, with D possibly matching TRBD1 (5 bases). The length of the CDR3 is 15 residues. Trimming took off 11 bases at V and 3 bases at J, with 20 bases between the two ends. Germline CDR1 and CDR2: SGHTA and FQGNSA. CDR3 sequence: CAVSSGSIVYNEQFF. Here the CDR3 DNA reads TGTGCCGTCAGTTCAGGGTCTATCGTCTACAATGAGCAGTTCTTC.

The chain uses TRBV6-2 or TRBV6-3 and TRBJ1-6, with D perhaps matching TRBD1 (6 bases). Trimming took 1 base from V and 8 from J, leaving 9 bases between them. This CDR3 has 14 amino acids. CDR1 is MNHEY and CDR2 is SVGEGT in the germline V gene. The DNA of the CDR3 is TGTGCCAGCAGTTACTACAGGGTCGATTCACCCCTCCACTTT. Translated: CASSYYRVDSPLHF.

The sample holds one count of this clone. The chain joins TRBV19 to TRBJ1-5; 7 bases fit TRBD1. The germline gives CDR1 LNHDA, CDR2 SQIVND (reference sequence). Trimming removed 3 bases from V and 0 bases from J; junction bases left unmatched: 5. The CDR3 has 16 amino acids. In DNA, the CDR3 is TGTGCCAGTAGTATGTGGACAGGTGATAGCAATCAGCCCCAGCATTTT. The encoded protein is CASSMWTGDSNQPQHF.

This chain connects TRBV18 to TRBJ1-1; 7 bases match TRBD1. There are 15 residues in the CDR3. The germline V gene encodes CDR1 KGHSH and CDR2 LQKENI. V lost 3 bases, J lost 1 base, and 5 bases stayed unmatched. The CDR3 DNA reads TGTGCCAGCTCACCCCAGACAGGGCGGAACACTGAAGCTTTCTTT. It encodes CASSPQTGRNTEAFF.

The J gene is TRBJ2-1, the V gene TRBV5-1, with 7 bases aligning to TRBD2. The CDR3 is 15 amino acids. With 2 bases clipped from V and 4 bases from J, the junction kept 6 bases outside the gene matches. In germline, CDR1 is SGHRS, CDR2 YFSETQ. CDR3 protein: CASSFLAEEYNEQFF. The CDR3 nucleotides are TGCGCCAGCAGCTTTCTAGCGGAGGAATACAATGAGCAGTTCTTC.

The chain employs TRBV7-3 and TRBJ2-7, with D maybe TRBD2 (5 bases). Trimming took off 6 bases at V and 0 bases at J, with 24 bases between the two ends. The CDR3 runs 18 residues. Germline CDR1 SGHTA, CDR2 FQGTGA. CDR3 residues: CASRFLFLAGRNSYEQYF. The CDR3 nucleotides are TGTGCCAGCAGATTTTTGTTTTTGGCGGGCCGGAACTCCTACGAGCAGTACTTC. The variable domain in full, completed from reference TRBV7-3 and TRBJ2-7, reads GAGVSQTPSNKVTEKGKYVELRCDPISGHTALYWYRQSLGQGPEFLIYFQGTGAADDSGLPNDRFFAVRPEGSVSTLKIQRTERGDSAVYLCASRFLFLAGRNSYEQYFGPGTRLTVT.

CDR3 nucleotides: TGTGCCAGCAGTTTACGAAGTCCGGGACAGGGTACTGGGGCCAACGTCCTGACTTTC. Its protein is CASSLRSPGQGTGANVLTF. The gene calls are TRBV27 and TRBJ2-6, with 9 bases identical to TRBD1. The CDR3 has 19 amino acids. The germline gives CDR1 MNHEY, CDR2 SMNVEV (reference sequence). Trimming cost V 2 bases and J 2 bases; bases outside gene matches: 10.

The rearrangement joins TRBV5-1 to TRBJ1-2; 11 bases are a match to TRBD1. The germline gives CDR1 SGHRS, CDR2 YFSETQ. The V segment lost 4 bases and the J segment 8 bases; nucleotides outside the gene matches: 4. The CDR3 contains 13 residues. The CDR3 sequence is CASSEGQGDGYTF. CDR3 in DNA: TGCGCCAGCAGCGAGGGACAGGGGGACGGCTACACCTTC.

This clone was seen a few times. The gene calls are TRBV2 and TRBJ1-1, with 7 bases that match TRBD1. After removal of 4 bases from V and 3 bases from J, the junction contained 5 bases not matched to a gene. This CDR3 is 14 amino acids long. Per the germline V gene, CDR1 is SNHLY and CDR2 is FYNNEI. DNA for the CDR3: TGTGCCAGCAGTGTACAGGGGATGGACACTGAAGCTTTCTTT. Translating it yields CASSVQGMDTEAFF.

This clone was observed once. The V call is TRBV3-1 (or the pseudogene TRBV3-2), the J call TRBJ1-4; no definite D call. Germline V gene data show CDR1 as LGHDT and CDR2 as YNNKEL (reference sequence). V lost 0 bases, J lost 8 bases, and 13 bases lay in between. This CDR3 has 15 amino acids. CDR3 DNA: TGTGCCAGCAGCCAAGACGCGGGAGGGAGAGAAAAACTGTTTTTT. Translated: CASSQDAGGREKLFF.

This rearrangement joins TRBV29-1 to TRBJ1-4; D is unclear. Germline-derived CDR1 and CDR2 are SQVTM and ANQGSEA. V lost 7 bases and J lost 5, with 8 bases in between. CDR3 length: 11 amino acids. The CDR3 sequence is CSGVMNEKLFF. DNA of the CDR3: TGCAGCGGCGTGATGAATGAAAAACTGTTTTTT. The full variable domain, with the rest looked up from reference TRBV29-1 and TRBJ1-4, is SAVISQKPSRDICQRGTSLTIQCQVDSQVTMMFWYRQQPGQSLTLIATANQGSEATYESGFVIDKFPISRPNLTFSTLTVSNMSPEDSSIYLCSGVMNEKLFFGSGTQLSVL.

The V call is TRBV7-9, the J call TRBJ1-2; 9 bases match TRBD1. V gave up 5 bases and J gave up 3 bases; unmatched junction bases: 10. The CDR3 is made up of 16 amino acids. Germline V gene lookup returns CDR1 SEHNR and CDR2 FQNEAQ (reference sequence). CDR3 DNA: TGTGCCAGCAGCCCCCACCGGGACAGGGAAGACTATGGCTACACCTTC. Protein sequence: CASSPHRDREDYGYTF.

The chain has TRBV12-5 and TRBJ1-3; D perhaps matches TRBD1 (5 bases). CDR3 length: 15 residues. CDR1 is LGHNT and CDR2 is FRNRAP in the germline V gene. Between the trimmed V and J ends, which lost 5 bases and 0 bases, there was a span of 11 bases. CDR3 amino acids: CASGPSGFSGNTIYF. The DNA for the CDR3 is TGTGCTAGTGGTCCGTCAGGGTTCTCTGGAAACACCATATATTTT.

V and J are TRBV18 and TRBJ2-3; D unresolved. The germline V gene encodes CDR1 KGHSH and CDR2 LQKENI. V gave up 3 bases and J gave up 1 base, with 2 bases separating them. The CDR3 loop spans 12 amino acids. The CDR3 reads CASSPCTDTQYF. The CDR3 DNA reads TGTGCCAGCTCACCCTGCACAGATACGCAGTATTTT.

The chain is built from TRBV4-1 and TRBJ1-1; 8 nucleotides line up with TRBD1. CDR1 and CDR2 from the germline V gene are MGHRA and YSYEKL. With 3 bases clipped from V and 4 bases from J, the junction kept 10 bases outside the gene matches. The CDR3 has 16 amino acids. CDR3 sequence (DNA): TGCGCCAGCAGCCACGGGGCGGACAGGGCGGGCACTGAAGCTTTCTTT. It yields the protein CASSHGADRAGTEAFF.

V is TRBV28 and J is TRBJ2-2; 9 bases are a match to TRBD2. CDR1 is MDHEN and CDR2 is SYDVKM in the germline V gene. After removal of 6 bases from V and 2 bases from J, the junction contained 4 bases not matched to a gene. CDR3 length: 15 residues. The CDR3 DNA sequence: TGTGCCAGCAGGACCGGGACTAGCAACACCGGGGAGCTGTTTTTT. It specifies CASRTGTSNTGELFF.